The 20 T cell receptor beta chains below all came from one sample that was sequenced in a study of early T cells in non-severe SARS-CoV-2 infection. TCRdb ran MiXCR on the 5' RACE reads and lists one entry per CDR3 protein. The sample has some 61,000 distinct CDR3 sequences, over 10% seen once; the top ten hold 7.5% to 9%. The source material was whole blood. These receptors were taken from an adult who was a healthcare worker with PCR-confirmed SARS-CoV-2 infection or an uninfected control (not recorded which).

This clonotype has ten or more counts. Here the CDR3 DNA reads TGCAGCGTGGTATTCGAGGGGGCCGGGGAGCTGTTTTTT. Its translation: CSVVFEGAGELFF. This chain uses TRBV29-1 with TRBJ2-2; possibly TRBD1 for D (6 bases). V was trimmed by 6 bases and J by 6 bases, leaving 14 bases between them. Germline V lookup: CDR1 SQVTM, CDR2 ANQGSEA. CDR3 length equals 13 residues.

The chain is built from TRBV9 and TRBJ2-2; D is perhaps TRBD1 (5 bases). CDR1 SGDLS and CDR2 YYNGEE come from the germline V gene. V lost 0 bases and J 0 bases, leaving 15 bases between the germline ends. The CDR3 extends over 18 amino acids. CDR3 bases: TGTGCCAGCAGCGTAGCTCCCGGACAACTACCGAACACCGGGGAGCTGTTTTTT. It yields the protein CASSVAPGQLPNTGELFF.

The chain employs TRBV5-4 and TRBJ2-3; weak D call: TRBD2 (6 bases). V shed 3 bases and J shed 0 bases, with 17 bases lying between them. Germline CDR1 reads SGHNT; CDR2 reads YYREEE (reference sequence). CDR3 length: 17 residues. Here the CDR3 reads CASSWSSGRASTDTQYF. For the CDR3, the DNA is TGTGCCAGCAGCTGGTCCAGCGGGCGGGCGAGCACAGATACGCAGTATTTT.

Many counts were recorded for this clonotype. V usage is TRBV3-1 and J usage is TRBJ1-4, with D possibly matching TRBD1 (6 bases). CDR3 length: 14 amino acids. In germline, CDR1 is LGHDT, CDR2 YNNKEL (reference sequence). The V end lost 2 bases, the J end lost 4 bases, and 8 bases lay between the germline ends. The CDR3 DNA sequence: TGTGCCAGCAGCCAAAGGGGGGGTAATGAAAAACTGTTTTTT. Encoded protein: CASSQRGGNEKLFF.

This sequence joins TRBV3-2 and TRBJ2-4; the table's D call TRBD1 went unverified against the DNA. TRBV3-2 is deemed a pseudogene. The CDR3 totals 20 residues. The CDR3 here is CASSSRALQGAHRAKNIQYF. CDR3 nucleotide sequence: TGTGCCAGCAGCTCACGTGCATTACAGGGGGCGCATCGGGCCAAAAACATTCAGTACTTC.

V is TRBV12-3 or TRBV12-4 and J is TRBJ2-7, with 9 bases fitting TRBD2. Trimming removed 6 bases from V and 2 bases from J; junction bases left unmatched: 5. The CDR3 spans 14 residues. The CDR3 here is CASRLTSGTYEQYF. The CDR3 region has the DNA TGTGCCAGCAGACTGACTAGCGGAACCTACGAGCAGTACTTC.

This clonotype was seen more than once but under ten times. The chain employs TRBV19 and TRBJ2-7, with D maybe TRBD1 (6 bases). Germline values: CDR1 LNHDA, CDR2 SQIVND (reference sequence). Trimming stripped 5 bases from V and 0 bases from J, with 11 bases between. The CDR3 sequence is 14 residues long. CDR3 region: CASSVTGISYEQYF. The DNA of the CDR3 is TGTGCCAGTAGTGTCACAGGGATCTCCTACGAGCAGTACTTC.

The gene calls are TRBV20-1 and TRBJ2-3; D is possibly TRBD1 (5 bases). Trimming removed 5 bases at V and 2 bases at J, with 20 bases between. Looked up from germline, CDR1 is DFQATT and CDR2 is SNEGSKA (reference sequence). This CDR3 comprises 16 residues. Here the CDR3 reads CSAGDGAGVYTDTQYF. The CDR3 DNA sequence: TGCAGTGCTGGGGATGGGGCCGGAGTCTACACAGATACGCAGTATTTT.

The chain is built from TRBV7-9 and TRBJ2-1; 8 bases line up with TRBD1. The CDR3 contains 16 residues. With V trimmed by 5 bases and J by 1 base, 7 bases remained unmatched. Germline V CDR1 and CDR2: SEHNR, FQNEAQ (reference sequence). In DNA form, the CDR3 reads TGTGCCAGCAGCCATAATGGACAGGGTTCCTACAATGAGCAGTTCTTC. Protein: CASSHNGQGSYNEQFF. Using reference TRBV7-9 and TRBJ2-1 for the parts outside the CDR3, the full variable domain is DTGVSQNPRHKITKRGQNVTFRCDPISEHNRLYWYRQTLGQGPEFLTYFQNEAQLEKSRLLSDRFSAERPKGSFSTLEIQRTEQGDSAMYLCASSHNGQGSYNEQFFGPGTRLTVL.

This rearrangement joins TRBV12-3 or TRBV12-4 to TRBJ1-6; D may be TRBD1 (5 bases). V lost 6 bases and J lost 4, with 16 bases in between. This CDR3 is built from 16 residues. The CDR3 here is CASRTGTSRYNSPLHF. The CDR3 bases are TGTGCCAGCAGAACCGGGACTTCCCGTTATAATTCACCCCTCCACTTT.

This chain connects TRBV5-1 to TRBJ2-2; D is possibly TRBD1 (6 bases). CDR3 length equals 16 residues. Trimming stripped 3 bases from V and 1 base from J, with 13 bases between. CDR1 is SGHRS and CDR2 is YFSETQ in the germline V gene. The CDR3 region has the DNA TGCGCCAGCAGCTGGGGGCCAGCGGAGAACACCGGGGAGCTGTTTTTT. Protein: CASSWGPAENTGELFF. The whole variable domain, filled in from reference TRBV5-1 and TRBJ2-2, reads KAGVTQTPRYLIKTRGQQVTLSCSPISGHRSVSWYQQTPGQGLQFLFEYFSETQRNKGNFPGRFSGRQFSNSRSEMNVSTLELGDSALYLCASSWGPAENTGELFFGEGSRLTVL.

The rearrangement links TRBV6-5 to TRBJ1-1, with no clear D. The germline V and J ends were trimmed by 2 bases and 1 base, with 8 bases remaining between them. The CDR3 is 14 residues long. Germline V lookup: CDR1 MNHEY, CDR2 SVGAGI. This CDR3 reads CASSYRDPNTEAFF. The CDR3, as DNA: TGTGCCAGCAGTTACAGGGATCCGAACACTGAAGCTTTCTTT.

The gene calls are TRBV24-1 and TRBJ2-3; the D gene is possibly TRBD2 (5 bases). V dropped 2 bases and J dropped 2 bases, with 10 bases sitting between them. There are 15 residues in the CDR3. Germline CDR1 is KGHDR and CDR2 is SFDVKD. The CDR3 DNA reads TGTGCCACCAGTGATTCTAGAGGGTTCACAGATACGCAGTATTTT. Amino acid sequence: CATSDSRGFTDTQYF.

This chain connects TRBV19 to TRBJ2-5; tentatively, D is TRBD1 (6 bases). The CDR3 length is 13 residues. Germline-derived CDR1 and CDR2 are LNHDA and SQIVND (reference sequence). V was cut by 9 bases and J by 7 bases, with 18 bases left in between. The CDR3 protein is CARTLGAQGTQYF. CDR3 nucleotides: TGTGCCAGGACTTTGGGGGCGCAGGGGACCCAGTACTTC.

V usage is TRBV9 and J usage is TRBJ2-3; TRBD1 is a possible D gene (6 bases). Germline CDR1 reads SGDLS; CDR2 reads YYNGEE. Trimming removed 2 bases from V and 6 bases from J, with 13 bases in between. The CDR3 is made up of 14 amino acids. The CDR3 spells CASSVAPDRDTQYF. The CDR3, as DNA: TGTGCCAGCAGCGTCGCGCCAGACAGGGATACGCAGTATTTT.

CDR3 bases: TGTGCCAGCAGCCCCGCGGGGGGAGAGCAGTACTTC. The encoded protein is CASSPAGGEQYF. V gene TRBV7-9 combines with J gene TRBJ2-7; 8 bases agree with TRBD2. The CDR3 is made up of 12 amino acids. Germline loops: CDR1 SEHNR, CDR2 FQNEAQ (reference sequence). V lost 5 bases to trimming and J lost 7 bases; unmatched junction nucleotides: 4.

This clonotype was seen ten or more times. The rearrangement joins TRBV28 to TRBJ2-4, with 7 nucleotides matching TRBD1. The CDR3 contains 14 residues. Per germline, CDR1 MDHEN and CDR2 SYDVKM. V trimming: 5 bases; J trimming: 6 bases; junction bases outside the gene matches: 7. Here the CDR3 DNA reads TGTGCCAGCAGTAAAGGGACAGTAGGAAACATTCAGTACTTC. Translating gives CASSKGTVGNIQYF.

This clonotype was observed a few times. This chain links TRBV28 with TRBJ2-2; D unresolved. Germline V gene lookup returns CDR1 MDHEN and CDR2 SYDVKM. The CDR3 loop spans 14 amino acids. V lost 6 bases, J lost 6 bases, and 14 bases lay in between. The chain's CDR3 is CASRGNNRPGELFF. CDR3 bases: TGTGCCAGCAGAGGGAATAACAGACCCGGGGAGCTGTTTTTT.

This clonotype was picked up many times. The CDR3 DNA sequence: TGCAGTGTAGCGGGAGGCCCCTACTCCTACAATGAGCAGTTCTTC. Amino acids: CSVAGGPYSYNEQFF. The chain joins TRBV20-1 to TRBJ2-1, with 10 bases that match TRBD2. This CDR3 is built from 15 residues. Germline CDR1 is DFQATT and CDR2 is SNEGSKA (reference sequence). V was clipped by 7 bases and J by 0 bases; unmatched bases: 6.

V and J are TRBV10-3 and TRBJ2-5, with 7 bases lining up with TRBD2. Trimming removed 7 bases from V and 3 bases from J; junction bases left unmatched: 11. Germline CDR1 is ENHRY and CDR2 is SYGVKD. The CDR3 runs 15 residues. CDR3 in amino acids: CAIMEGGTGKETQYF. The CDR3 bases are TGTGCCATCATGGAGGGAGGGACGGGGAAAGAGACCCAGTACTTC.